The next 27 T cell receptor beta chains were all read from a single sample in a study of identical twins. From the 5' RACE reads, TCRdb called clonotypes with MiXCR, one entry per CDR3 protein. The sample includes about 790,000 distinct CDR3 sequences, about 20% of them seen just once. Separately, the same data were catalogued under a study of T cells expressing NK-cell markers.

The sequenced sample consisted of PBMCs. The receptors were sampled from a woman between 18 and 29 years old in good health.

This clonotype has only a few counts. The CDR3 is CASSQHEISYEQYF. In DNA, the CDR3 is TGTGCCAGCAGTCAACATGAAATCTCCTACGAGCAGTACTTC. The chain carries TRBV7-9 and TRBJ2-7, with unresolved D. V lost 6 bases and J lost 0, with 12 bases in between. The CDR3 covers 14 residues. The germline V gene has CDR1 SEHNR and CDR2 FQNEAQ (reference sequence).

The J gene is TRBJ2-2, the V gene TRBV19, with unresolved D. V dropped 2 bases and J dropped 6 bases, with 10 bases sitting between them. CDR3 length: 14 residues. Germline V gene sequence: CDR1 LNHDA, CDR2 SQIVND (reference sequence). The DNA of the CDR3 is TGTGCCAGTAGTATAACCCTAGACGCCGGGGAGCTGTTTTTT. As protein: CASSITLDAGELFF.

This clonotype was seen more than once but under ten times. V is TRBV2 and J is TRBJ2-1; D is possibly TRBD1 (5 bases). The CDR3 extends over 10 amino acids. The germline V gene has CDR1 SNHLY and CDR2 FYNNEI. V lost 7 bases, J lost 13 bases, and 11 bases lay in between. Written as DNA, the CDR3 is TGTGCCAGCAAGGGCAGGGCTCAGTTCTTC. It specifies CASKGRAQFF.

This rearrangement joins TRBV5-1 to TRBJ2-7; D gene ambiguous. V dropped 0 bases and J dropped 0 bases, with 10 bases sitting between them. The CDR3 contains 15 residues. In germline, CDR1 is SGHRS, CDR2 YFSETQ. The CDR3 bases are TGCGCCAGCAGCTTGGAGGCAGGCCACTCCTACGAGCAGTACTTC. The encoded protein is CASSLEAGHSYEQYF.

This clonotype was found many times. This chain joins TRBV20-1 and TRBJ2-1, with 10 bases that match TRBD2. CDR1 is DFQATT, CDR2 SNEGSKA, per germline (reference sequence). The CDR3 is 16 amino acids. The trim removed 3 bases at V and 3 bases at J, leaving 8 bases unmatched. The CDR3 bases are TGCAGTGCTAGGCCGGCTAGCGGGAGCGACTACAATGAGCAGTTCTTC. Residues: CSARPASGSDYNEQFF.

This clonotype came up a few times. The J gene is TRBJ2-7, the V gene TRBV11-2, with unresolved D. Germline lookup yields CDR1 SGHAT and CDR2 FQNNGV. This CDR3 comprises 14 residues. Trimming cost V 3 bases and J 4 bases, with 13 bases left between them. CDR3 in amino acids: CASSLQSYYYEQYF. The CDR3 DNA sequence: TGTGCCAGCAGCTTGCAGTCTTATTATTACGAGCAGTACTTC.

At least ten counts were recorded for this clonotype. V gene TRBV5-1 combines with J gene TRBJ1-1; 11 nucleotides line up with TRBD1. The ends lost 4 bases at V and 3 bases at J; junction bases unmatched: 2. CDR1 is SGHRS and CDR2 is YFSETQ in the germline V gene. This CDR3 contains 14 residues. Written as DNA, the CDR3 is TGCGCCAGCAGCCGGGACAGGGGGGACACTGAAGCTTTCTTT. Amino acids: CASSRDRGDTEAFF.

The chain carries TRBV12-3 or TRBV12-4 and TRBJ1-2; D gene uncertain. Trimming removed 3 bases from V and 3 bases from J, with 8 bases in between. CDR3 size: 13 residues. DNA for the CDR3: TGTGCCAGCAGTTTCAGGCGGGACTATGGCTACACCTTC. Its translation is CASSFRRDYGYTF.

This clonotype was detected a few times. The chain carries TRBV5-5 and TRBJ2-6; D gene ambiguous. The V and J ends lost 0 bases and 2 bases respectively, with 3 bases between them. The CDR3 totals 14 residues. The germline V gene has CDR1 SGHKS and CDR2 YYEKEE (reference sequence). The CDR3 spells CASSLAPGANVLTF. CDR3 nucleotide sequence: TGTGCCAGCAGCTTGGCCCCTGGGGCCAACGTCCTGACTTTC.

In DNA, the CDR3 is TGCGCCAGCAGCGGCGGGACCCCTTGGAATGAGCAGTTCTTC. Its protein is CASSGGTPWNEQFF. The genes are TRBV10-1 and TRBJ2-1, with TRBD2 as a possible D gene (6 bases). Trimming removed 6 bases at V and 7 bases at J, with 16 bases between. CDR1 and CDR2 (germline): WNHNN, SYGVQD (reference sequence). The CDR3 loop spans 14 amino acids.

This clonotype was seen more than once but under ten times. This sequence joins TRBV12-3 or TRBV12-4 and TRBJ1-2; no reliable D call. V shed 4 bases and J shed 7 bases, with 7 bases lying between them. The length of the CDR3 is 11 residues. The CDR3 sequence is CASSSYSGYTF. The CDR3 nucleotides are TGTGCCAGCAGTTCCTACAGTGGCTACACCTTC.

The J gene is TRBJ2-5, the V gene TRBV7-9; the match to TRBD2 covers 12 bases. V trimming: 5 bases; J trimming: 0 bases; junction bases outside the gene matches: 7. The germline CDR1 and CDR2 sequences are SEHNR and FQNEAQ (reference sequence). The CDR3 contains 17 residues. The CDR3 bases are TGTGCCAGCAGCCTCGGCGGACTAGCGGGGAACCAAGAGACCCAGTACTTC. This sequence encodes CASSLGGLAGNQETQYF.

The J gene is TRBJ2-1, the V gene TRBV5-1, with D perhaps given as TRBD1 or TRBD2 (5 bases each). Germline CDR1 SGHRS, CDR2 YFSETQ. The CDR3 totals 14 residues. The ends were cut back, 1 base at V and 8 bases at J, with 13 bases in the middle. CDR3 sequence reads: CASSLSGPKHEQFF. The CDR3 nucleotides are TGCGCCAGCAGCTTGTCGGGACCGAAGCATGAGCAGTTCTTC.

The genes are TRBV20-1 and TRBJ2-5; the D gene is possibly TRBD2 (5 bases). Germline V gene lookup returns CDR1 DFQATT and CDR2 SNEGSKA (reference sequence). CDR3 size: 12 residues. V lost 1 base and J lost 7, with 10 bases in between. In DNA, the CDR3 is TGCAGTGCTAGAGGGACTCGCGTGACCCAGTACTTC. Amino acid sequence: CSARGTRVTQYF.

The gene calls are TRBV19 and TRBJ1-1; D remains ambiguous. This CDR3 comprises 12 residues. V gave up 4 bases and J gave up 3 bases, with 6 bases separating them. Germline CDR1 LNHDA, CDR2 SQIVND (reference sequence). CDR3 nucleotide sequence: TGTGCCAGTAGTACCTGGGACACTGAAGCTTTCTTT. Its protein is CASSTWDTEAFF. Together with reference TRBV19 and TRBJ1-1, the CDR3 gives the full variable domain: DGGITQSPKYLFRKEGQNVTLSCEQNLNHDAMYWYRQDPGQGLRLIYYSQIVNDFQKGDIAEGYSVSREKKESFPLTVTSAQKNPTAFYLCASSTWDTEAFFGQGTRLTVV.

There are a few counts of this clonotype. V usage is TRBV21-1 and J usage is TRBJ2-3; the tabulated D call, TRBD2, remains unverified against the DNA. TRBV21-1 is a recognized pseudogene. The CDR3 spans 20 residues. The CDR3 region is CASSKDPAGGRCYGADTQYF. CDR3 DNA: TGTGCCAGCAGCAAAGACCCAGCGGGAGGACGGTGCTATGGTGCAGATACGCAGTATTTT.

The chain has TRBV20-1 and TRBJ2-7, with D perhaps matching TRBD2 (5 bases). The CDR3 runs 14 residues. Between the trimmed V and J ends, which lost 0 bases and 0 bases, there was a span of 9 bases. Germline CDR1 is DFQATT and CDR2 is SNEGSKA (reference sequence). The CDR3 is CSARDERYSYEQYF. The CDR3 DNA sequence: TGCAGTGCTAGAGATGAGCGGTACTCCTACGAGCAGTACTTC.

In this sample, this clonotype turned up a few times. This chain connects TRBV9 to TRBJ2-3, with 10 bases that match TRBD2. The CDR3 is 19 amino acids. Germline assignment: CDR1 SGDLS and CDR2 YYNGEE. Trimming at V came to 6 bases and at J to 1 base, leaving 17 bases not matched to a gene. The CDR3, as DNA: TGTGCCAGCACAGGAACTGGGGCTAGCGGGAGATTCGGCACAGATACGCAGTATTTT. Translating gives CASTGTGASGRFGTDTQYF.

This chain uses TRBV12-3 or TRBV12-4 with TRBJ2-3; D might be TRBD1 (6 bases). The CDR3 totals 17 residues. Trimming took off 5 bases at V and 2 bases at J, with 20 bases between the two ends. DNA of the CDR3: TGTGCCAGCAGTGTCATCTTAGGGGGACAACTCACAGATACGCAGTATTTT. Encoded protein: CASSVILGGQLTDTQYF.

This clonotype was seen once. The CDR3: CASSSSGGAEDTQYF. Written as DNA, the CDR3 is TGTGCCAGCAGCTCTAGCGGGGGGGCGGAGGATACGCAGTATTTT. V gene TRBV7-6 combines with J gene TRBJ2-3, with 12 bases that match TRBD2. The CDR3 consists of 15 residues. The ends lost 4 bases at V and 6 bases at J; junction bases unmatched: 5. The V gene's germline CDR1 is SGHVS and CDR2 FNYEAQ. The variable domain in full, with the rest retrieved from reference TRBV7-6 and TRBJ2-3, is GAGVSQSPRYKVTKRGQDVALRCDPISGHVSLYWYRQALGQGPEFLTYFNYEAQQDKSGLPNDRFSAERPEGSISTLTIQRTEQRDSAMYRCASSSSGGAEDTQYFGPGTRLTVL.

CDR3 protein: CASTVGRASGYTF. CDR3 in DNA: TGTGCCAGCACCGTCGGGAGGGCCTCCGGCTACACCTTC. The V gene is TRBV7-2, the J gene TRBJ1-2; D not resolved. Trimming pared 7 bases from V and 8 bases from J, leaving 17 bases between. CDR1 and CDR2 from the germline V gene are SGHTA and FQGNSA. The CDR3 has 13 residues. The full variable domain, its missing parts supplied by reference TRBV7-2 and TRBJ1-2, is GAGVSQSPSNKVTEKGKDVELRCDPISGHTALYWYRQSLGQGLEFLIYFQGNSAPDKSGLPSDRFSAERTGGSVSTLTIQRTQQEDSAVYLCASTVGRASGYTFGSGTRLTVV.

The chain is built from TRBV5-1 and TRBJ2-7; TRBD1 is a possible D gene (6 bases). The ends were cut back, 4 bases at V and 3 bases at J, with 11 bases in the middle. Germline V CDR1 and CDR2: SGHRS, YFSETQ. This CDR3 has 13 amino acids. CDR3 in amino acids: CASSPSTGYEQYF. CDR3 DNA sequence: TGCGCCAGCAGCCCATCGACAGGCTACGAGCAGTACTTC.

The chain is built from TRBV20-1 and TRBJ2-2; D is ambiguous. The CDR3 runs to 14 residues. Germline assignment: CDR1 DFQATT and CDR2 SNEGSKA (reference sequence). V dropped 6 bases and J dropped 0 bases, with 11 bases sitting between them. The CDR3 DNA reads TGCAGTGCCACCTTTGTATCGAACACCGGGGAGCTGTTTTTT. As protein: CSATFVSNTGELFF.

This clonotype was counted a few times. The chain employs TRBV10-3 and TRBJ2-1; TRBD2 matches at 9 bases. Trimming took 11 bases from V and 5 from J; bases not matched to a gene: 7. CDR1 ENHRY and CDR2 SYGVKD come from the germline V gene. The CDR3 has 13 amino acids. DNA of the CDR3: TGTGCCGTTGCCGGGACTAGCCACAATGAGCAGTTCTTC. Its translation is CAVAGTSHNEQFF.

This chain joins TRBV10-3 and TRBJ2-3; D assignment may be TRBD1 or TRBD2 (6 bases each). V was cut by 0 bases and J by 2 bases, with 15 bases left in between. The germline V gene has CDR1 ENHRY and CDR2 SYGVKD. CDR3 length equals 17 residues. The CDR3 DNA sequence: TGTGCCATCAGTGAGTCTAGGGGGGCCGGGCACACAGATACGCAGTATTTT. Protein product: CAISESRGAGHTDTQYF.

This clonotype was seen repeatedly, ten times or more. The genes are TRBV5-1 and TRBJ1-2, with 7 bases fitting TRBD1. The CDR3 totals 15 residues. Germline V lookup: CDR1 SGHRS, CDR2 YFSETQ. The ends lost 3 bases at V and 8 bases at J; junction bases unmatched: 13. For the CDR3, the DNA is TGCGCCAGCAGCTCGACCCGGACAGGTCCGCGGGGCTACACCTTC. Translating gives CASSSTRTGPRGYTF.

This chain uses TRBV5-6 with TRBJ2-2, with unresolved D. The V gene lost 6 bases and the J gene lost 3 bases, with 15 bases spanning the gap. Germline CDR1 and CDR2: SGHDT and YYEEEE. The CDR3 runs to 15 residues. The CDR3 spells CASTIMDAYTGELFF. CDR3 DNA: TGTGCCAGCACCATAATGGACGCTTACACCGGGGAGCTGTTTTTT.